The sequence of this T cell receptor beta chain was determined in a study of tumor-infiltrating lymphocytes in primary liver carcinoma. Background on the study: Tumor lesions were T1-T3 N0M0 and spanned roughly 4.2 to 11 cm.

Regarding this clonotype: A read error may be the cause here, since a much bigger clone is one base away.

Researchers drew blood RNA from unsorted whole blood and extracted germline DNA as well. Prior to surgery, roughly 4 milliliters of peripheral blood were drawn. TCR beta cDNA was made from approximately 500 ng total RNA with a constant-region primer. Libraries for TCR beta were built through three nested multiplex PCR rounds, which together made up a slightly modified ARM-PCR procedure. Each CDR3 protein is one row after TCRdb ran MiXCR on the multiplex PCR reads. The sample consists of about 300,000 distinct CDR3 sequences, roughly two thirds of them appearing once. The material sequenced was peripheral blood. The TCR comes from a man aged 40-49 years with primary liver carcinoma and hepatitis B virus infection.

The DNA for the CDR3 is TGTGCCAGCAATACGGGAGGCTCCTACAATGAGCGGTTCTTC. Translated, it gives CASNTGGSYNERFF. V gene TRBV6-6 combines with J gene TRBJ2-1; 7 bases align to TRBD2. The CDR3 has 14 amino acids. Germline CDR1 is MNHNY and CDR2 is SVGAGI (reference sequence).